These T cell receptor beta chains were read from a single sample in a study of CD8+ T cells in alopecia areata. Clones were read by immunoSEQ multiplex PCR, and TCRdb kept only the in-frame ones, dropping some. The sample has about 64,000 clones, roughly 46% seen once. The sample was NKG2D-low CD8+ T cells sorted from blood. The receptors stem from a human donor with alopecia areata. CDR3s include the opening cysteine and the closing phenylalanine or tryptophan. A D gene is named only where the DNA matches it firmly. Clone sizes are given selectively: once, few, many, or a class where the clone is expanded.

>TRBV5-6|TRBJ2-1|NA|NA
TGTGCCAGCAGCTTGGTGAGGCGTTGGGATGAGCAGTTCTTC
CASSLVRRWDEQFF
>TRBV7-2|TRBJ2-7|NA|TRBD1
TGTGCCAGCAGCTTCCCGACAGGGGTACTAAGGGACGAGCAGTACTTC
CASSFPTGVLRDEQYF
>TRBV5-1|TRBJ2-1|NA|TRBD2
TGCGCCAGCAGCCGGGGGGACAATGAGCAGTTCTTC
CASSRGDNEQFF
>TRBV29-1|TRBJ1-1|few|NA
TGCAGCGTTGAAGATGGGCAGGGTTCGTCTGAAGCTTTCTTT
CSVEDGQGSSEAFF
>TRBV5-6|TRBJ2-7|NA|NA
TGTGCCAGCAGCTTGGGGAGAGAGCAGTACTTC
CASSLGREQYF
>TRBV5-1|TRBJ2-5|NA|NA
TGCGCCAGCAGCTTGGAGGGGACTTACCTAGGGGGCCAAGAGACCCAGTACTTC
CASSLEGTYLGGQETQYF
>TRBV27|TRBJ2-3|NA|TRBD2
TGTGCCAGCAGTTTATTACTAGCGGGGGGCACAGATACGCAGTATTTT
CASSLLLAGGTDTQYF
>TRBV9|TRBJ2-1|NA|NA
TGTGCCAGCAGCGGGGGCTCCTACAATGAGCAGTTCTTC
CASSGGSYNEQFF
>TRBV4-3|TRBJ2-2|NA|TRBD1
TGCGCCAGCAGCCAAGCGACAGGGCGAAACACCGGGGAGCTGTTTTTT
CASSQATGRNTGELFF
>TRBV23-1|TRBJ1-1|NA|NA
TGCGCCAGCAGTCGGGGGCCTGGGGACACTGAAGCTTTCTTT
CASSRGPGDTEAFF
>TRBV6-6|TRBJ2-7|NA|TRBD1
TGTGCCAGCAGCCCCGGGACAGTCTACGAGCAGTACTTC
CASSPGTVYEQYF
>TRBV14|TRBJ2-5|NA|NA
TGTGCCAGCAGCCCCGCTCGGCGTGGGACCCAGTACTTC
CASSPARRGTQYF
>TRBV25-1|TRBJ2-3|NA|NA
TGTGCCAGCAGTGAATGGTCTAGCGGCACAGATACGCAGTATTTT
CASSEWSSGTDTQYF
>TRBV27|TRBJ2-1|NA|TRBD2
TGTGCCAGCAGTTTAACAGCGGGGGGGCGGGATGAGCAGTTCTTC
CASSLTAGGRDEQFF
>TRBV27|TRBJ2-7|NA|NA
TGTGCCAGCAGTTTCGGATACGAGCAGTACTTC
CASSFGYEQYF
>TRBV29-1|TRBJ2-1|few|NA
TGCAGCGTTGATCGGAGGAGCTCCTACAATGAGCAGTTCTTC
CSVDRRSSYNEQFF
>TRBV29-1|TRBJ2-1|NA|NA
TGCAGCGTGATACAGGGAAGGGGCTACAATGAGCAGTTCTTC
CSVIQGRGYNEQFF
>TRBV28|TRBJ2-2|few|TRBD2
TGTGCCAGCAGACCGGAGACTAGCGGCGCGAACACCGGGGAGCTGTTTTTT
CASRPETSGANTGELFF
>TRBV5-1|TRBJ1-1|NA|NA
TGCGCCAGCAGCTCCGGACGGCGCAAATCTGAAGCTTTCTTT
CASSSGRRKSEAFF
>TRBV25-1|TRBJ2-1|few|NA
TGTGCCAGCAGTGATCGGTACAATGAGCAGTTCTTC
CASSDRYNEQFF